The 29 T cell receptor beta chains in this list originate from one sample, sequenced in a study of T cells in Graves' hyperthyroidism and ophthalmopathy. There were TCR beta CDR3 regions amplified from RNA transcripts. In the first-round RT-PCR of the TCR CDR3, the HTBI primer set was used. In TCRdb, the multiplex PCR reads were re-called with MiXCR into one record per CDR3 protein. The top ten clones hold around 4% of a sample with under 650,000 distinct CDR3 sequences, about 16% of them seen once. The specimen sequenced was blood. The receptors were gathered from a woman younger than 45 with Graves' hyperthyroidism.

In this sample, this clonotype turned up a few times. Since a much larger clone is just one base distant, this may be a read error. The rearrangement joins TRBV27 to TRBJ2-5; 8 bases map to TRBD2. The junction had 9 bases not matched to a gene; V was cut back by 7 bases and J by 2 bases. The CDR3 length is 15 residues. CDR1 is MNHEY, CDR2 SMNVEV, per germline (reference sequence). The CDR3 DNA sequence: TGTGCCAGCATAAGGGGCAGCGGGGGACAAGAGACCCAGTACTTC. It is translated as CASIRGSGGQETQYF.

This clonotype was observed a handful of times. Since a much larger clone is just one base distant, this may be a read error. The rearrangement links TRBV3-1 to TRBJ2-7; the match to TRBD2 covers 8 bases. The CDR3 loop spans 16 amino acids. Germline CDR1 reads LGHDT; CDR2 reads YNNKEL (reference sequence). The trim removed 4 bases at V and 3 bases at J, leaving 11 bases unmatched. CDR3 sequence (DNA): TGTGCCAGCAGCCTAGGGTTAGCGGGACTTTACTACGAGCAGTACTTC. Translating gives CASSLGLAGLYYEQYF.

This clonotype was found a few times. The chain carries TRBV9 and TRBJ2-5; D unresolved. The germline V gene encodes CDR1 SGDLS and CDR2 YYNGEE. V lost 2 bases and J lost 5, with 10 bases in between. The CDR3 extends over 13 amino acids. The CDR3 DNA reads TGTGCCAGCAGCGTCGGCAATTGGGAGACCCAGTACTTC. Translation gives CASSVGNWETQYF.

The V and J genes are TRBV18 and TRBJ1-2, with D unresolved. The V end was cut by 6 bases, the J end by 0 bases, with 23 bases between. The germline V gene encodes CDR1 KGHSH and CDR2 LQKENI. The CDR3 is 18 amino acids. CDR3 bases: TGTGCCAGCTCGTTAGAGGACGGAGCAATCTCCGCTAACTATGGCTACACCTTC. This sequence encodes CASSLEDGAISANYGYTF. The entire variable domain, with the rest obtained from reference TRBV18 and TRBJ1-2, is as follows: NAGVMQNPRHLVRRRGQEARLRCSPMKGHSHVYWYRQLPEEGLKFMVYLQKENIIDESGMPKERFSAEFPKEGPSILRIQQVVRGDSAAYFCASSLEDGAISANYGYTFGSGTRLTVV.

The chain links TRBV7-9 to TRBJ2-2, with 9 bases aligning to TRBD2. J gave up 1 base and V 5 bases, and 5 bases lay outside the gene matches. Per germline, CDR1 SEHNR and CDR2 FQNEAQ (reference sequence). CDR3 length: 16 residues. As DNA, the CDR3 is TGTGCCAGCAGCACACTAGCGGGCCTGAACACCGGGGAGCTGTTTTTT. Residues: CASSTLAGLNTGELFF.

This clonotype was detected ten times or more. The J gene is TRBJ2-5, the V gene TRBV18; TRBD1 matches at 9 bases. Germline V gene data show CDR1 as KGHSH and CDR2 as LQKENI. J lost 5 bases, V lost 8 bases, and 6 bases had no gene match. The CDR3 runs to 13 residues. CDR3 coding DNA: TGTGCCAGCAGCCCCGGGACAGGGGAGACCCAGTACTTC. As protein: CASSPGTGETQYF.

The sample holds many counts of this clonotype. The CDR3 loop reads CASSSDLYNEQFF. For the CDR3, the DNA is TGTGCCAGCAGCTCCGACTTGTACAATGAGCAGTTCTTC. This sequence joins TRBV11-3 and TRBJ2-1; D gene uncertain. Germline CDR1 SGHNT, CDR2 YENEEA. V lost 4 bases, J lost 4 bases, and 8 bases lay in between. The CDR3 extends over 13 amino acids.

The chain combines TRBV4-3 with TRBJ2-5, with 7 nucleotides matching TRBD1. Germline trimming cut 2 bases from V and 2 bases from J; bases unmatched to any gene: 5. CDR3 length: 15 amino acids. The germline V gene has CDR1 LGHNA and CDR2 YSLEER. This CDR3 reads CASSQHGTVQETQYF. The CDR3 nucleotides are TGCGCCAGCAGCCAACACGGGACAGTTCAAGAGACCCAGTACTTC.

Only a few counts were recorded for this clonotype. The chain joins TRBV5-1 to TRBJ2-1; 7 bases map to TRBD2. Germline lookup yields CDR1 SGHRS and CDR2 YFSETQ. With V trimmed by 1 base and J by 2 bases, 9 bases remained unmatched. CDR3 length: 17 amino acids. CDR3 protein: CASSLTFSSGTYNEQFF. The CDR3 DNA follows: TGCGCCAGCAGCTTGACGTTCTCTAGCGGAACCTACAATGAGCAGTTCTTC. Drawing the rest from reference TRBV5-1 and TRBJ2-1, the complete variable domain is KAGVTQTPRYLIKTRGQQVTLSCSPISGHRSVSWYQQTPGQGLQFLFEYFSETQRNKGNFPGRFSGRQFSNSRSEMNVSTLELGDSALYLCASSLTFSSGTYNEQFFGPGTRLTVL.

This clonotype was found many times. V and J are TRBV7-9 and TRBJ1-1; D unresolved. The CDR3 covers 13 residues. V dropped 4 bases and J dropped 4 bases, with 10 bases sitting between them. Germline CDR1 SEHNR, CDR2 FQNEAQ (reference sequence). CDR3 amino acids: CASSSVGSTEAFF. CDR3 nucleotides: TGTGCCAGCAGCTCAGTAGGAAGCACTGAAGCTTTCTTT.

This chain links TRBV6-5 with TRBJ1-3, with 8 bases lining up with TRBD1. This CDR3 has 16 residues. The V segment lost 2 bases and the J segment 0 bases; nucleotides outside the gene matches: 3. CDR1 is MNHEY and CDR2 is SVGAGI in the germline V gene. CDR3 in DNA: TGTGCCAGCAGTTACGGAGGGACAGGCTCTGGAAACACCATATATTTT. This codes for CASSYGGTGSGNTIYF.

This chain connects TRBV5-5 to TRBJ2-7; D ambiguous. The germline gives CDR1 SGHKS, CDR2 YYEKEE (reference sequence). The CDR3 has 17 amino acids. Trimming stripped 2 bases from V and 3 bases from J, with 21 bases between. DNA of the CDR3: TGTGCCAGCAGCTTATCCCTATCCCGGAGACATATCTACGAGCAGTACTTC. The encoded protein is CASSLSLSRRHIYEQYF.

The chain's CDR3 is CASSRYEVGAGAKNIQYF. Here the CDR3 DNA reads TGCGCCAGCAGCCGATACGAGGTGGGGGCAGGAGCCAAAAACATTCAGTACTTC. This sequence joins TRBV4-3 and TRBJ2-4; D perhaps matches TRBD1 (6 bases). V gave up 4 bases and J gave up 0 bases, with 19 bases separating them. CDR1 and CDR2 from the germline V gene are LGHNA and YSLEER. The CDR3 is made up of 18 amino acids.

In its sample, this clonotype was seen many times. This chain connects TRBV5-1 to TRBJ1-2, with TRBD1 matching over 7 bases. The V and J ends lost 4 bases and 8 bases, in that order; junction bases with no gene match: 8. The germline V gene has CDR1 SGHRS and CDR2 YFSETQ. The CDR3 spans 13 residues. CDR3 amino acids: CASSIDREGGYTF. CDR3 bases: TGCGCCAGCAGCATAGACAGGGAAGGAGGCTACACCTTC. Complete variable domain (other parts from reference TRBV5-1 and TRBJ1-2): KAGVTQTPRYLIKTRGQQVTLSCSPISGHRSVSWYQQTPGQGLQFLFEYFSETQRNKGNFPGRFSGRQFSNSRSEMNVSTLELGDSALYLCASSIDREGGYTFGSGTRLTVV.

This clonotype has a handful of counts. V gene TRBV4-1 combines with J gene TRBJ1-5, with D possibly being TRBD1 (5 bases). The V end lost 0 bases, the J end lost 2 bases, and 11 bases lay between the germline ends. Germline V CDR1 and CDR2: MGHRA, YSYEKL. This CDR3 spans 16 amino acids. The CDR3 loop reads CASSQDRQGGNQPQHF. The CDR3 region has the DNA TGCGCCAGCAGCCAAGATCGGCAGGGCGGCAATCAGCCCCAGCATTTT.

The CDR3 DNA sequence: TGTGCCAGCAGTGACCCCGGACAGGGCTGGCCTAATGAAAAACTGTTTTTT. Protein: CASSDPGQGWPNEKLFF. The chain joins TRBV12-3 or TRBV12-4 to TRBJ1-4; 8 bases map to TRBD1. V lost 5 bases to trimming and J lost 3 bases; unmatched junction nucleotides: 11. The CDR3 extends over 17 amino acids.

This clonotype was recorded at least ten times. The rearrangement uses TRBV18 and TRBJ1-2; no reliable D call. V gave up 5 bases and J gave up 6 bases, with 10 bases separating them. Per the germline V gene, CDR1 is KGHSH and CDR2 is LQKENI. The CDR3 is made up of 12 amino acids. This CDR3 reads CASSIPADGYTF. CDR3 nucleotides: TGTGCCAGCTCAATTCCCGCCGATGGCTACACCTTC.

The CDR3 DNA follows: TGTGCCAGCAGCGTACCGGGACACAGAAGCAATCAGCCCCAGCATTTT. It is translated as CASSVPGHRSNQPQHF. The rearrangement uses TRBV6-4 and TRBJ1-5; a possible D gene is TRBD1 (6 bases). CDR1 and CDR2 from the germline V gene are MRHNA and SNTAGT. The V end was cut by 6 bases, the J end by 1 base, with 16 bases between. The length of the CDR3 is 16 residues.

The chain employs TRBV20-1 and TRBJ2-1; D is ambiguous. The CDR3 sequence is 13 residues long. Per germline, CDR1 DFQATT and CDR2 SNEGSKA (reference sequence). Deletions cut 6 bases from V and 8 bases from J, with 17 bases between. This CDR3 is CSAPLGPVDEQFF. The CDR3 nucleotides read TGCAGTGCCCCTCTGGGTCCGGTGGATGAGCAGTTCTTC.

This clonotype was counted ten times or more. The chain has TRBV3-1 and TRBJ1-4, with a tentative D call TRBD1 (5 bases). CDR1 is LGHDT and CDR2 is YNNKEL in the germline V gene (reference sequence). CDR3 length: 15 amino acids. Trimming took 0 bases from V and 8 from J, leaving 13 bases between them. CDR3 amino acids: CASSQEDRGREKLFF. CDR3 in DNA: TGTGCCAGCAGCCAAGAAGATAGGGGACGCGAAAAACTGTTTTTT.

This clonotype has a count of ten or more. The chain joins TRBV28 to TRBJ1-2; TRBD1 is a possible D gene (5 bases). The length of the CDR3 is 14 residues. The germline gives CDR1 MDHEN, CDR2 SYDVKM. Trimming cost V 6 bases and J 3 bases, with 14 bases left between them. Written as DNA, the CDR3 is TGTGCCAGCAGCGTTGAGGGGTGGGACTATGGCTACACCTTC. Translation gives CASSVEGWDYGYTF.

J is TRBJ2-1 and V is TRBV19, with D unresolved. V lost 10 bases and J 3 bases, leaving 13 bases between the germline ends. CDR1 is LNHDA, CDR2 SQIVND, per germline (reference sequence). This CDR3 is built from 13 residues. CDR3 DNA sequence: TGTGCCACCTCCTTTTCGGTCTACAATGAGCAGTTCTTC. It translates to CATSFSVYNEQFF.

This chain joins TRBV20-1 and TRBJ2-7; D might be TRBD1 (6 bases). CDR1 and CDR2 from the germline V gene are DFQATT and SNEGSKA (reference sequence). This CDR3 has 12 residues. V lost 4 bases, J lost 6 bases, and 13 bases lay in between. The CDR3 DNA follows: TGCAGTGCTACAGGGGATACAGGCGAGCAGTACTTC. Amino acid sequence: CSATGDTGEQYF.

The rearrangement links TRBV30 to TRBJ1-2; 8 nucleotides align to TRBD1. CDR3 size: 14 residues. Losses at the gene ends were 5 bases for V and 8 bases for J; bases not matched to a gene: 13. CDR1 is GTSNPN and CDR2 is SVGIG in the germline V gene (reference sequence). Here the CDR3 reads CAWAPGQVIRGYTF. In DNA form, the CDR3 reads TGTGCCTGGGCGCCGGGACAGGTGATAAGAGGCTACACCTTC.

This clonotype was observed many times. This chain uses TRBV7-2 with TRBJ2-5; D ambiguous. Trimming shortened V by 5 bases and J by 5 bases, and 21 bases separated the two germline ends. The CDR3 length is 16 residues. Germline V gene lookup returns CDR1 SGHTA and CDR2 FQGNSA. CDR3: CASSLFSTSLGETQYF. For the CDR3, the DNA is TGTGCCAGCAGCCTCTTTAGTACCTCGCTGGGGGAGACCCAGTACTTC.

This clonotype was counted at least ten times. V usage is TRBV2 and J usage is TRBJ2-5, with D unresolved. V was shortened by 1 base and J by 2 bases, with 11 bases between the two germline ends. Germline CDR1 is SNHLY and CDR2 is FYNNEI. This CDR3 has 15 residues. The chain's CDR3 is CASSEESLEQETQYF. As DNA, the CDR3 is TGTGCCAGCAGTGAAGAAAGTCTCGAACAAGAGACCCAGTACTTC.

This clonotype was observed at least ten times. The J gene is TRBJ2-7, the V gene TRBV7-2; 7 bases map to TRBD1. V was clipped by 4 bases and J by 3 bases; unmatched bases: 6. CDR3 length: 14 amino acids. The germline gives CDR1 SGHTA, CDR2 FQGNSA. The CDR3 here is CASSSRTGYYEQYF. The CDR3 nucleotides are TGTGCCAGCAGCTCCCGGACAGGATACTACGAGCAGTACTTC.

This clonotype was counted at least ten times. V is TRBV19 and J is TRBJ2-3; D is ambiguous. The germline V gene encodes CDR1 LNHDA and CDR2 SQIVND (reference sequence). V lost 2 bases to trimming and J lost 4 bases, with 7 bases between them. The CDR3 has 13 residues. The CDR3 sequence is CASSIQVADTQYF. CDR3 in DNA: TGTGCCAGTAGTATACAGGTCGCAGATACGCAGTATTTT.

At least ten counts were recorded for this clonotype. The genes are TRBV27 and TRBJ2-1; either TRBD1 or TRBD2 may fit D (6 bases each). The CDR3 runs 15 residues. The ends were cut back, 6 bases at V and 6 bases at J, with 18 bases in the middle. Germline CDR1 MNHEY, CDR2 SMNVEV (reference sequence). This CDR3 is CASSLGGRGGNEQFF. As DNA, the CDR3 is TGTGCCAGCAGCTTGGGAGGACGAGGGGGCAATGAGCAGTTCTTC.